This T cell receptor beta chain emerged from a study of CD8 T cells in ankylosing spondylitis. Study-wide results and limits: Earlier literature documents some of the motif variants in reactive arthritis synovial fluid and blood. Apparently characteristic of ankylosing spondylitis blood was a TCR beta motif (eight highly homologous variants). Matched ankylosing spondylitis synovial fluid reportedly showed significant enrichment of disease-linked clones.

Ten or more counts support this clonotype. Its antigen is currently unknown. Germline V CDR1 and CDR2: SGHRS, YFSETQ. This CDR3 spans 14 amino acids. Between the trimmed V and J ends, which lost 3 bases and 5 bases, there was a span of 15 bases. Making the TCR beta libraries involved quantitative 5'-RACE with molecular barcodes. TCRdb re-analysed the 5' RACE reads in MiXCR, keeping a single row per CDR3 protein. The sample lists around 490,000 distinct CDR3 sequences, 5.3% occurring once. The receptor was isolated from a male donor with ankylosing spondylitis. The chain uses TRBV5-1 and TRBJ2-7, with D maybe TRBD2 (7 bases). Sequencing was done on a sample of blood, either unsorted or a sorted T cell fraction (not recorded which). CDR3 DNA: TGCGCCAGCAGCTCCGAGGGAGGGGGAGACGAGCAGTACTTC. Its protein product is CASSSEGGGDEQYF.